The text below deals with one TCR beta chain. Its antigen remains unknown. The sample holds other DNA sequences that translate to the same CDR3. The data are from a study of radiotherapy plus CTLA-4 blockade in lung cancer. Study in general: Patients showed objective responses in 15% to 20% of cases and disease control in less than 35%.

The method was immunoSEQ multiplex PCR; TCRdb's version includes in-frame clones alone and lacks a portion of them. The profile covers 25,000 to 40,000 clones, with 70% appearing a single time and under 4.5% taken by the ten largest. The study treated chemo-refractory metastatic non-small-cell lung cancer patients with focal radiation plus ipilimumab CTLA-4 blockade. In germline, CDR1 is MNHEY, CDR2 SVGAGI. With 11 bases clipped from V and 12 bases from J, the junction kept 16 bases outside the gene matches. The CDR3 spans 15 residues. Notes on the study in general: In blood, after radiotherapy plus ipilimumab, tumor-derived TCR clones expanded.

This chain uses TRBV6-5 with TRBJ2-1; 13 bases align to TRBD2. Specimen: peripheral blood, collected from a patient treated with radiotherapy plus ipilimumab. The sequence was obtained from a human donor with non-small cell lung cancer who had stable disease on radiotherapy plus ipilimumab. Written as DNA, the CDR3 is TGTGCCCGCCAGGGAGGGACTAGCGGGAAGAGGTGGCAGTTCTTC. Protein: CARQGGTSGKRWQFF.